Sequencing of this TCR beta chain was carried out in a study of cytomegalovirus exposure and HLA in healthy donors. Study-wide results and limits: Many donors carried some public TCRs, although rarity characterized most TCR sequences. When a later analysis compared HLA-associated TCR beta chains with equally common others, the HLA-associated chains turned out to be more clonally expanded and to have lower generation probabilities.

At collection, donors were nominally healthy, but unrecorded immune exposures were probable. 13 Jbeta primers and 60 Vbeta primers were used for the PCR. Assay used: immunoSEQ multiplex PCR; TCRdb lists only in-frame clones, some missing. Among some 150,000 clones listed, more than 65% were seen once. This clone has just a few counts. Its specificity is unknown. This clonotype was sampled from a man aged 45-65 years in good health and CMV-seropositive. Sequencing was carried out using PBMCs.

CDR3 DNA: TGCGCCAGCAGTGAGGGAGGCTACGAGCAGTACTTC. This encodes CASSEGGYEQYF. The J gene is TRBJ2-7, the V gene TRBV10-2; TRBD2 might be the D (5 bases). The CDR3 has 12 amino acids. V was shortened by 2 bases and J by 3 bases, with 5 bases between the two germline ends. Germline V gene data show CDR1 as WSHSY and CDR2 as SAAADI.